Listed here are 27 T cell receptor beta chains from one sample, sequenced in a study of T cell responses to AZD1222 COVID-19 vaccine. The table came from immunoSEQ multiplex PCR; TCRdb's copy has only in-frame clones and leaves some out. Altogether roughly 160,000 clones are present, around nine tenths being singletons, with the ten largest covering approximately 1.5%. Sequencing was performed on peripheral blood, taken on day 0 of AZD1222 vaccination. The receptors stem from an adult in good health.

V and J are TRBV2 and TRBJ1-2; D uncertain. Trimming stripped 2 bases from V and 4 bases from J, with 8 bases between. CDR1 is SNHLY, CDR2 FYNNEI, per germline. The CDR3 is 13 amino acids. CDR3 in amino acids: CASSEWGTYGYTF. CDR3 in DNA: TGTGCCAGCAGTGAATGGGGAACCTATGGCTACACCTTC.

The chain joins TRBV19 to TRBJ2-2, with D perhaps TRBD2 (5 bases). In germline, CDR1 is LNHDA, CDR2 SQIVND (reference sequence). The V and J ends lost 5 bases and 5 bases respectively, with 6 bases between them. The CDR3 has 12 amino acids. CDR3 in amino acids: CASSPGTGELFF. DNA of the CDR3: TGTGCCAGTAGTCCGGGAACCGGGGAGCTGTTTTTT.

J is TRBJ2-1 and V is TRBV28; D is uncertain. The CDR3 is 13 amino acids. CDR1 MDHEN and CDR2 SYDVKM come from the germline V gene. V was cut by 3 bases and J by 5 bases, with 8 bases left in between. CDR3 amino acids: CASSLLVNNEQFF. In nucleotides, the CDR3 is TGTGCCAGCAGTTTGCTCGTAAACAATGAGCAGTTCTTC.

A word on this clone: At one end the junction does not follow the germline gene, possibly because of a read error. The V call is TRBV7-8, the J call TRBJ1-5, with 9 bases fitting TRBD1. This CDR3 is 15 amino acids long. Germline V gives CDR1 SGHVS, CDR2 FQNEAQ. This CDR3 reads CASSAEQGARIPGPF. CDR3 DNA: TGTGCCAGCAGCGCCGAACAGGGGGCGCGAATTCCGGGACCTTTT.

V and J are TRBV11-2 and TRBJ2-1; possibly TRBD2 for D (6 bases). The V gene lost 5 bases and the J gene lost 6 bases, with 11 bases spanning the gap. Germline assignment: CDR1 SGHAT and CDR2 FQNNGV. This CDR3 spans 13 amino acids. This chain's CDR3 is CASSPGAGNEQFF. CDR3 DNA sequence: TGTGCCAGCAGCCCCGGAGCGGGCAATGAGCAGTTCTTC.

The rearrangement joins TRBV9 to TRBJ2-5, with TRBD1 as a possible D gene (5 bases). Germline V gene lookup returns CDR1 SGDLS and CDR2 YYNGEE. Between the trimmed V and J ends, which lost 0 bases and 5 bases, there was a span of 11 bases. The CDR3 is 14 residues long. The DNA for the CDR3 is TGTGCCAGCAGCGTAGCCCAAGGGGCCGAGACCCAGTACTTC. Translating it yields CASSVAQGAETQYF.

This chain connects TRBV2 to TRBJ2-7, with D perhaps matching TRBD2 (6 bases). Germline CDR1 reads SNHLY; CDR2 reads FYNNEI. The CDR3 has 15 residues. Trimming cost V 11 bases and J 4 bases, with 24 bases left between them. The CDR3 DNA is TGTGCCTTGGAGGGGCAGCACGGAGGGTCTTACGAGCAGTACTTC. Protein: CALEGQHGGSYEQYF.

This chain joins TRBV7-2 and TRBJ1-6; D is undetermined. CDR1 SGHTA and CDR2 FQGNSA come from the germline V gene. V was pared by 1 base and J by 1 base, with 8 bases between. This CDR3 region has 16 residues. In nucleotides, the CDR3 is TGTGCCAGCAGCTTAGAGAGAGGTTCCTATAATTCACCCCTCCACTTT. Residues: CASSLERGSYNSPLHF.

This clone was seen a single time. V and J are TRBV12-3 or TRBV12-4 and TRBJ1-2; D is ambiguous. This CDR3 is 13 amino acids long. With 3 bases removed from V and 8 bases from J, the gap between germline ends came to 13 bases. CDR3 amino acids: CASSLAVPGGYTF. The CDR3 DNA follows: TGTGCCAGCAGTTTGGCCGTTCCGGGCGGCTACACCTTC.

This chain links TRBV7-8 with TRBJ1-1, with 7 bases aligning to TRBD1. Unmatched junction bases numbered 6, after V lost 4 bases and J lost 4 bases. CDR3 length: 14 amino acids. CDR1 and CDR2 (germline): SGHVS, FQNEAQ. In DNA, the CDR3 is TGTGCCAGCAGCTACCGTGAGGGGGCCACTGAAGCTTTCTTT. Its protein is CASSYREGATEAFF. Combining the CDR3 with reference TRBV7-8 and TRBJ1-1 gives the whole variable domain GAGVSQSPRYKVAKRGQDVALRCDPISGHVSLFWYQQALGQGPEFLTYFQNEAQLDKSGLPSDRFFAERPEGSVSTLKIQRTQQEDSAVYLCASSYREGATEAFFGQGTRLTVV.

The chain has TRBV19 and TRBJ1-2, with TRBD1 identical over 11 bases. Germline CDR1 LNHDA, CDR2 SQIVND (reference sequence). V was clipped by 6 bases and J by 8 bases; unmatched bases: 14. The CDR3 runs to 16 residues. Here the CDR3 reads CASRTRDRGGLRGYTF. CDR3 nucleotides: TGTGCCAGTAGAACCCGGGACAGGGGGGGTCTGCGAGGCTACACCTTC.

The chain joins TRBV6-5 to TRBJ1-1, with D unresolved. The CDR3 runs 13 residues. Trimming left V 0 bases short and J 1 base short, with 3 bases between. Per the germline V gene, CDR1 is MNHEY and CDR2 is SVGAGI. CDR3: CASSYSENTEAFF. In DNA form, the CDR3 reads TGTGCCAGCAGTTACTCGGAGAACACTGAAGCTTTCTTT.

This clone showed up just once. The CDR3 DNA reads as TGTGCCAGCAGCGTAGGGGTCAACAGGCCGAACACTGAAGCTTTCTTT. It codes for CASSVGVNRPNTEAFF. V is TRBV9 and J is TRBJ1-1; D may be TRBD1 (5 bases). CDR1 and CDR2 (germline): SGDLS, YYNGEE. Trimming cost V 0 bases and J 1 base, with 13 bases left between them. The CDR3 consists of 16 residues.

The chain couples TRBV28 to TRBJ1-2, with no clear D. Per the germline V gene, CDR1 is MDHEN and CDR2 is SYDVKM. The ends were cut back, 2 bases at V and 7 bases at J, with 11 bases in the middle. The length of the CDR3 is 13 residues. DNA for the CDR3: TGTGCCAGCAGTTTAAAAGGGTTCGGTGGCTACACCTTC. Amino acid sequence: CASSLKGFGGYTF.

The V and J genes are TRBV28 and TRBJ1-2; weak D call: TRBD1 (5 bases). Trimming stripped 5 bases from V and 4 bases from J, with 20 bases between. CDR1 is MDHEN and CDR2 is SYDVKM in the germline V gene. This CDR3 spans 16 amino acids. The DNA for the CDR3 is TGTGCCAGCAGTCGACAGCATACCCATGATCTCTATGGCTACACCTTC. Translation: CASSRQHTHDLYGYTF.

The chain carries TRBV27 and TRBJ2-1, with 14 bases lining up with TRBD2. Germline CDR1 and CDR2: MNHEY and SMNVEV (reference sequence). The CDR3 has 15 amino acids. Trimming removed 5 bases from V and 6 bases from J; junction bases left unmatched: 3. The DNA for the CDR3 is TGTGCCAGCAGTACTGGGACTAGCGGGGGCAATGAGCAGTTCTTC. Protein product: CASSTGTSGGNEQFF.

The chain employs TRBV28 and TRBJ2-4, with 9 bases fitting TRBD2. The V and J ends lost 5 bases and 8 bases, in that order; junction bases with no gene match: 10. CDR1 MDHEN and CDR2 SYDVKM come from the germline V gene. This CDR3 region has 15 residues. The CDR3 reads CASSPDGGGAYIQYF. CDR3 in DNA: TGTGCCAGCAGTCCGGATGGCGGGGGGGCGTACATTCAGTACTTC.

The J gene is TRBJ1-5, the V gene TRBV6-5; TRBD1 agrees at 10 bases. Germline V lookup: CDR1 MNHEY, CDR2 SVGAGI. The V gene end was trimmed by 6 bases and the J gene end by 4 bases; junction bases not matched to a gene: 6. CDR3 length: 15 residues. In nucleotides, the CDR3 is TGTGCCAGCAGCCGAGACAGGGGGCAAAATCAGCCCCAGCATTTT. It codes for CASSRDRGQNQPQHF.

The rearrangement uses TRBV5-1 and TRBJ1-2; 9 positions agree with TRBD1. The CDR3 extends over 13 amino acids. Germline loops: CDR1 SGHRS, CDR2 YFSETQ. With 4 bases clipped from V and 13 bases from J, the junction kept 11 bases outside the gene matches. The DNA for the CDR3 is TGCGCCAGCAGCCCAGGGGACAGGGAGACCGCCACCTTC. As protein: CASSPGDRETATF.

The V and J genes are TRBV4-3 and TRBJ2-1, with TRBD2 matching 14 bases. V lost 0 bases and J lost 2; bases outside the gene matches: 3. The CDR3 is made up of 18 amino acids. Germline assignment: CDR1 LGHNA and CDR2 YSLEER. The DNA of the CDR3 is TGCGCCAGCAGCCAAGATATGACTAGCGGGGGGGCCTACAATGAGCAGTTCTTC. As protein: CASSQDMTSGGAYNEQFF.

The V call is TRBV5-1, the J call TRBJ2-3, with a possible D match to TRBD1 (6 bases). The germline CDR1 and CDR2 sequences are SGHRS and YFSETQ. V was shortened by 4 bases and J by 0 bases, with 15 bases between the two germline ends. The CDR3 covers 16 residues. The chain's CDR3 is CASSPRGGPSTDTQYF. CDR3 bases: TGCGCCAGCAGCCCTCGAGGGGGACCTAGCACAGATACGCAGTATTTT. The whole variable domain, filled in from reference TRBV5-1 and TRBJ2-3, reads KAGVTQTPRYLIKTRGQQVTLSCSPISGHRSVSWYQQTPGQGLQFLFEYFSETQRNKGNFPGRFSGRQFSNSRSEMNVSTLELGDSALYLCASSPRGGPSTDTQYFGPGTRLTVL.

This clone was observed a single time. The CDR3 coding sequence is TGTGCCAGCAGCTCTACTTTCGGTGAGCAGTTCTTC. This codes for CASSSTFGEQFF. This sequence joins TRBV7-6 and TRBJ2-1; no reliable D call. From germline, CDR1 is SGHVS and CDR2 FNYEAQ. This CDR3 has 12 amino acids. V was shortened by 4 bases and J by 9 bases, with 10 bases between the two germline ends.

The chain recombines TRBV6-5 with TRBJ1-1; tentative D call: TRBD1 (5 bases). The germline V gene encodes CDR1 MNHEY and CDR2 SVGAGI. V lost 6 bases, J lost 2 bases, and 13 bases lay in between. The CDR3 contains 14 residues. The CDR3 region is CASRRDSPNTEAFF. The CDR3 nucleotides are TGTGCCAGCAGGCGAGACAGTCCTAACACTGAAGCTTTCTTT.

The chain is built from TRBV5-5 and TRBJ1-2, with a weak D call TRBD1 (5 bases). Germline V gene data show CDR1 as SGHKS and CDR2 as YYEKEE (reference sequence). V was shortened by 0 bases and J by 3 bases, with 12 bases between the two germline ends. This CDR3 comprises 15 residues. CDR3 sequence reads: CASSLDWGIDYGYTF. Here the CDR3 DNA reads TGTGCCAGCAGCTTGGATTGGGGGATCGACTATGGCTACACCTTC.

J is TRBJ2-1 and V is TRBV29-1; D uncertain. This CDR3 is 13 amino acids long. Looked up from germline, CDR1 is SQVTM and CDR2 is ANQGSEA. The V and J ends lost 1 base and 7 bases respectively, with 11 bases between them. CDR3 residues: CSVEGVSVNEQFF. The CDR3 region has the DNA TGCAGCGTTGAAGGGGTTTCCGTGAATGAGCAGTTCTTC.

The chain couples TRBV10-1 to TRBJ1-1; D unresolved. Trimming took off 2 bases at V and 5 bases at J, with 15 bases between the two ends. Germline V gene sequence: CDR1 WNHNN, CDR2 SYGVQD (reference sequence). The CDR3 sequence is 15 residues long. CDR3 sequence reads: CASSEAPRGDTEAFF. The CDR3 DNA follows: TGCGCCAGCAGTGAGGCGCCCCGGGGTGATACTGAAGCTTTCTTT.

The chain employs TRBV13 and TRBJ2-4, with 7 bases matching TRBD1. V shed 5 bases and J 0 bases; nucleotides not matched to a gene: 4. The CDR3 has 15 residues. Germline V gene data show CDR1 as PRHDT and CDR2 as FYEKMQ (reference sequence). The CDR3 loop reads CASSPRGIAKNIQYF. The CDR3 nucleotides are TGTGCCAGCAGCCCCAGGGGGATAGCCAAAAACATTCAGTACTTC.